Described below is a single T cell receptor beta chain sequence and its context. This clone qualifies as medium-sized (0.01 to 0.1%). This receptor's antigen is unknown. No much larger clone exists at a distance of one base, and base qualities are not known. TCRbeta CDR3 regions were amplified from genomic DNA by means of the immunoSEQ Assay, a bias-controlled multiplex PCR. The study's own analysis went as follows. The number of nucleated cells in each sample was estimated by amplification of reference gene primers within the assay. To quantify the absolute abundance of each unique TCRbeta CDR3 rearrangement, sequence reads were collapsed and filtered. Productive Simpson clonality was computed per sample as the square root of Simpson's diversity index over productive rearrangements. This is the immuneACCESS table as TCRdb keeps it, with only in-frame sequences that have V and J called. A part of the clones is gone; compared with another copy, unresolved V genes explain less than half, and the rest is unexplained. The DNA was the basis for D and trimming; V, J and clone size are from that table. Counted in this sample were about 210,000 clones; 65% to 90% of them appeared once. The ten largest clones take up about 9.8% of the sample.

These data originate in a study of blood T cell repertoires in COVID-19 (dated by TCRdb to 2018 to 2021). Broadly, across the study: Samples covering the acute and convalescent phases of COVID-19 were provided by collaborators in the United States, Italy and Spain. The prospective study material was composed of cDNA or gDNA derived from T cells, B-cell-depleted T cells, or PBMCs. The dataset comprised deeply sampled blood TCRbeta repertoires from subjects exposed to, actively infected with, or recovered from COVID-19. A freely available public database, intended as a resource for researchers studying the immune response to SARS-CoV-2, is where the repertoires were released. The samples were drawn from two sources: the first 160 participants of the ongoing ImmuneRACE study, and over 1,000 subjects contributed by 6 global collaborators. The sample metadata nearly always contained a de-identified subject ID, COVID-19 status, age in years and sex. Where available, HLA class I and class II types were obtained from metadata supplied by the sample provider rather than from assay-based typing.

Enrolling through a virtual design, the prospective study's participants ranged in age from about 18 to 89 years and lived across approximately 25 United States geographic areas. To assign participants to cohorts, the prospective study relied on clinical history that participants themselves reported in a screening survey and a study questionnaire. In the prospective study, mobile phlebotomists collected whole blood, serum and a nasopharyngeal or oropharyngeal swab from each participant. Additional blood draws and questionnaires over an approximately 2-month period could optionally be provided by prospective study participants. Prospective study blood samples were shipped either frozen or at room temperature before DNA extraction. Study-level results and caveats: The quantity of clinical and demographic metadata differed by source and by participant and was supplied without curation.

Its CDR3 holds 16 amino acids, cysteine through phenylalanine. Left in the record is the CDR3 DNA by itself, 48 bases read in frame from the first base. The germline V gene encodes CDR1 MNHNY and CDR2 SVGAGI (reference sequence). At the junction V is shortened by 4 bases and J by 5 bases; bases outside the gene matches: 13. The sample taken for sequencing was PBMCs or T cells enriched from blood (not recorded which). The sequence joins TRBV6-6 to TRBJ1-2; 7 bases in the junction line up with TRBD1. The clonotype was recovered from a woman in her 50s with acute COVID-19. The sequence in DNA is TGTGCCAGCAGTTGGGGTAAATCGACAGGGAGGTATGGCTACACCTTC. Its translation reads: CASSWGKSTGRYGYTF.